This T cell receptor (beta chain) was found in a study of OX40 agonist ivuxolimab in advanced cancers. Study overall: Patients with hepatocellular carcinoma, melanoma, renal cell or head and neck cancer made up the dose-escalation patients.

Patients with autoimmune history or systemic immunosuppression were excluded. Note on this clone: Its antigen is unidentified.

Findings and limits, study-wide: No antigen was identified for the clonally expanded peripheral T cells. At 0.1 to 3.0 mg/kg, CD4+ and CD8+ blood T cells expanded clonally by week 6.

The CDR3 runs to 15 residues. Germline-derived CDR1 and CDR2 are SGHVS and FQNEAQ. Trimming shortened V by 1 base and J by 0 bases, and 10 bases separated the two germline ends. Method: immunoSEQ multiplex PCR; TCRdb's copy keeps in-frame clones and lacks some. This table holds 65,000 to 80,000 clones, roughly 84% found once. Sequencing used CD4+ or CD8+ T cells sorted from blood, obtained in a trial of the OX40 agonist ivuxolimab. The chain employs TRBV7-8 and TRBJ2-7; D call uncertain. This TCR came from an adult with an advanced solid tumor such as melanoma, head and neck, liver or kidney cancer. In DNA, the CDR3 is TGTGCCAGCAGCTTAGGTCCAGGAGTCTCCTACGAGCAGTACTTC. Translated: CASSLGPGVSYEQYF.